The rows below give T cell receptor beta chains drawn from one sample of a study of radiation and T cells in renal cell carcinoma. Sequencing used immunoSEQ multiplex PCR; TCRdb keeps in-frame clones, though not all of them. The sample has under 6,500 clones; roughly 53% are singletons. The material was tumor tissue, obtained from a patient whose treatment included radiotherapy and nephrectomy. Receptors originate from a man in his 60s with renal cell carcinoma. CDR3s include the opening cysteine and the closing phenylalanine or tryptophan. The D gene is left open where the match is weak. Size values are once, few and many counts, or a class for expanded clones, and some rows have none.

>NA|TRBJ2-2|TRBD2|TRBV19
TGTGCCAGTAGTACTCGGACTAGCGGGGGACCCGGGGAGCTGTTTTTT
CASSTRTSGGPGELFF
>NA|TRBJ2-7|NA|TRBV6-1
TGTGCCAGCAGTGAAGCGGGTAGGGAGCAGTACTTC
CASSEAGREQYF
>NA|TRBJ1-1|NA|TRBV19
TGTGCCAGTAGAGACGGGGAGAACACTGAAGCTTTCTTT
CASRDGENTEAFF
>few|TRBJ1-2|TRBD1|TRBV19
TGTGCCAGTAGCCCAGACAGGGGTCGCGACTATGGCTACACCTTC
CASSPDRGRDYGYTF
>few|TRBJ2-5|NA|TRBV5-4
TGTGCCAGCAGCCGAATAGGGACGGAGACCCAGTACTTC
CASSRIGTETQYF
>NA|TRBJ1-2|NA|TRBV7-8
TGTGCCAGCAGCGTCAGTAGGGTCGGCGGGGGCTACACCTTC
CASSVSRVGGGYTF
>NA|TRBJ2-3|TRBD2|TRBV11-2
TGTGCCAGCAGCTTCGTAGGATTAGCTTCTCGGGGGGGTACGCAGTATTTT
CASSFVGLASRGGTQYF
>NA|TRBJ2-5|NA|TRBV5-1
TGCGCCAGCAGCTTAAAAGAGACCCAGTACTTC
CASSLKETQYF
>NA|TRBJ1-2|NA|TRBV5-4
TGTGCCAGCAGCTTGGAAGCAGGCCTTGGGTATGGCTACACCTTC
CASSLEAGLGYGYTF
>medium-sized|TRBJ2-7|NA|TRBV18
TGTGCCAGCTCCCGGGTACCCACAGGTTCCTACGAGCAGTACTTC
CASSRVPTGSYEQYF
>few|TRBJ2-7|TRBD1|TRBV2
TGTGCCAGCAGTGGGGGTCGTACAGGGGAGTACGAGCAGTACTTC
CASSGGRTGEYEQYF
>few|TRBJ2-1|NA|TRBV5-1
TGCGCCAGCAGCTTGGGAACGGGAGACGCCTACAATGAGCAGTTCTTC
CASSLGTGDAYNEQFF
>NA|TRBJ2-1|TRBD2|TRBV7-2
TGTGCCAGCAGCCGTTATAGCGGGAGATCTGGGAATGAGCAGTTCTTC
CASSRYSGRSGNEQFF
>NA|TRBJ2-3|NA|TRBV5-4
TGTGCCAGCAGTCGGGGATTGTACACAGATACGCAGTATTTT
CASSRGLYTDTQYF
>NA|TRBJ2-7|TRBD1|TRBV6-5
TGTGCCAGCCAAAGCGGCAGGGGGTCCCACGAGCAGTACTTC
CASQSGRGSHEQYF
>NA|TRBJ2-7|TRBD1|TRBV5-6
TGTGCCAGCAGCTTTTACAGGGGAGCGCTCTACGAGCAGTACTTC
CASSFYRGALYEQYF
>once|TRBJ1-2|NA|TRBV27
TGTGCCAGCAGTTTATCCGCCGCCGGGACGGCCTATGGCTACACCTTC
CASSLSAAGTAYGYTF